A selection of T cell receptor beta chains follows, all from one sample in a study of sequential checkpoint blockade in melanoma. Clones were read by immunoSEQ multiplex PCR, and TCRdb kept only the in-frame ones, dropping some. The sample has around 30,000 clones; about four fifths are singletons. This sample comprised CD8+ T cells sorted from blood (inferred from file names), obtained from a patient given nivolumab and ipilimumab in sequence. The source of these receptors is a human donor with melanoma. CDR3s include the opening cysteine and the closing phenylalanine or tryptophan. A D gene is named only where the DNA matches it firmly. Only some rows state a clone size, as once, few, many or a class for expanded clones.

v_gene: TRBV28; d_gene: NA; len: 12; abundance: NA; j_gene: TRBJ2-2; CDR3aa: CASSFRTGELFF; CDR3nt: TGTGCCAGCAGTTTCCGGACCGGGGAGCTGTTTTTT
v_gene: TRBV5-1; d_gene: NA; len: 15; abundance: NA; j_gene: TRBJ2-7; CDR3aa: CASSEAQGSVYEQYF; CDR3nt: TGCGCCAGCAGCGAAGCACAGGGATCCGTCTACGAGCAGTACTTC
v_gene: TRBV10-3; d_gene: TRBD2; len: 15; abundance: NA; j_gene: TRBJ2-7; CDR3aa: CATTSPPSGRYEQYF; CDR3nt: TGTGCCACCACCAGCCCCCCCAGCGGGAGGTACGAGCAGTACTTC
v_gene: TRBV27; d_gene: NA; len: 17; abundance: NA; j_gene: TRBJ2-3; CDR3aa: CASSSYAETASTDTQYF; CDR3nt: TGTGCCAGCAGTTCATACGCCGAGACAGCTAGCACAGATACGCAGTATTTT
v_gene: TRBV16; d_gene: TRBD2; len: 19; abundance: NA; j_gene: TRBJ2-6; CDR3aa: CASSQGLAGATSGANVLTF; CDR3nt: TGTGCCAGCAGCCAAGGGCTAGCGGGGGCCACCTCTGGGGCCAACGTCCTGACTTTC
v_gene: TRBV10-2; d_gene: TRBD1; len: 16; abundance: NA; j_gene: TRBJ2-1; CDR3aa: CASSPLRDRGVNEQFF; CDR3nt: TGCGCCAGCAGCCCCCTCCGGGACAGGGGTGTCAATGAGCAGTTCTTC
v_gene: TRBV19; d_gene: NA; len: 13; abundance: NA; j_gene: TRBJ2-5; CDR3aa: CASSIFLQETQYF; CDR3nt: TGTGCCAGTAGTATTTTCCTGCAAGAGACCCAGTACTTC
v_gene: TRBV5-4; d_gene: TRBD1; len: 12; abundance: NA; j_gene: TRBJ1-1; CDR3aa: CASSPDRGEAFF; CDR3nt: TGTGCCAGCAGCCCGGACAGGGGTGAAGCTTTCTTT
v_gene: TRBV6-5; d_gene: NA; len: 15; abundance: NA; j_gene: TRBJ1-6; CDR3aa: CASSQEDSYNSPLHF; CDR3nt: TGTGCCAGCAGCCAAGAAGACAGTTATAATTCACCCCTCCACTTT
v_gene: TRBV5-4; d_gene: NA; len: 13; abundance: NA; j_gene: TRBJ2-7; CDR3aa: CASSSRGTYEQYF; CDR3nt: TGTGCCAGCAGCTCCCGGGGAACCTACGAGCAGTACTTC
v_gene: TRBV5-1; d_gene: NA; len: 11; abundance: NA; j_gene: TRBJ1-2; CDR3aa: CATRKTSGYTF; CDR3nt: TGCGCCACCCGAAAAACTAGCGGCTACACCTTC
v_gene: TRBV2; d_gene: NA; len: 15; abundance: few; j_gene: TRBJ1-2; CDR3aa: CASSERGYPIAGYTF; CDR3nt: TGTGCCAGCAGTGAGAGAGGGTACCCTATTGCCGGCTACACCTTC
v_gene: TRBV19; d_gene: NA; len: 14; abundance: NA; j_gene: TRBJ2-1; CDR3aa: CASSIKGSYNEQFF; CDR3nt: TGTGCCAGTAGTATTAAGGGGTCCTACAATGAGCAGTTCTTC
v_gene: TRBV28; d_gene: NA; len: 14; abundance: NA; j_gene: TRBJ1-4; CDR3aa: CASSSYRVAEKLFF; CDR3nt: TGTGCCAGCAGTTCGTACAGGGTTGCTGAAAAACTGTTTTTT
v_gene: TRBV10-3; d_gene: NA; len: 14; abundance: NA; j_gene: TRBJ2-1; CDR3aa: CAISDGGLGNEQFF; CDR3nt: TGTGCCATCAGTGATGGAGGGCTTGGGAATGAGCAGTTCTTC
v_gene: TRBV15; d_gene: TRBD1; len: 17; abundance: NA; j_gene: TRBJ1-1; CDR3aa: CATSRLPRGRGGTEAFF; CDR3nt: TGTGCCACCAGCAGATTACCAAGGGGGCGTGGGGGCACTGAAGCTTTCTTT
v_gene: TRBV9; d_gene: NA; len: 14; abundance: NA; j_gene: TRBJ1-2; CDR3aa: CASRGIAGGGSYTF; CDR3nt: TGTGCCAGCAGAGGTATCGCGGGCGGAGGGAGCTACACCTTC
v_gene: TRBV7-9; d_gene: TRBD2; len: 17; abundance: NA; j_gene: TRBJ2-7; CDR3aa: CASSSTASGRITYEQYF; CDR3nt: TGTGCCAGCAGCTCCACCGCTAGCGGGAGGATAACCTACGAGCAGTACTTC
v_gene: TRBV27; d_gene: TRBD1; len: 14; abundance: NA; j_gene: TRBJ2-7; CDR3aa: CASSLDNRGYEQYF; CDR3nt: TGTGCCAGCAGTTTAGATAACAGGGGGTACGAGCAGTACTTC
v_gene: TRBV9; d_gene: TRBD1; len: 13; abundance: NA; j_gene: TRBJ1-1; CDR3aa: CASSEGQGIGAFF; CDR3nt: TGTGCCAGCAGCGAGGGACAGGGAATTGGAGCTTTCTTT
v_gene: TRBV2; d_gene: NA; len: 15; abundance: NA; j_gene: TRBJ1-2; CDR3aa: CASSEERDFGYGYTF; CDR3nt: TGTGCCAGCAGTGAAGAGAGGGATTTTGGCTATGGCTACACCTTC
v_gene: TRBV7-9; d_gene: TRBD1; len: 16; abundance: NA; j_gene: TRBJ1-3; CDR3aa: CASSSPWDRGGNTIYF; CDR3nt: TGTGCCAGCAGCTCGCCCTGGGACAGGGGTGGAAACACCATATATTTT
v_gene: TRBV27; d_gene: NA; len: 15; abundance: NA; j_gene: TRBJ2-1; CDR3aa: CASNGIDSSYNEQFF; CDR3nt: TGTGCCAGCAACGGAATCGACAGCTCCTACAATGAGCAGTTCTTC
v_gene: TRBV27; d_gene: TRBD1; len: 16; abundance: NA; j_gene: TRBJ2-7; CDR3aa: CASSPLGGQGSYEQYF; CDR3nt: TGTGCCAGCAGTCCCCTCGGGGGACAGGGCTCCTACGAGCAGTACTTC
v_gene: TRBV6-5; d_gene: NA; len: 12; abundance: NA; j_gene: TRBJ2-7; CDR3aa: CASSYEGYEQYF; CDR3nt: TGTGCCAGCAGTTACGAGGGATACGAGCAGTACTTC
v_gene: TRBV6-5; d_gene: NA; len: 15; abundance: NA; j_gene: TRBJ1-3; CDR3aa: CASSYSSGAGNTIYF; CDR3nt: TGTGCCAGCAGTTACTCGTCAGGGGCTGGAAACACCATATATTTT
v_gene: TRBV7-9; d_gene: NA; len: 16; abundance: NA; j_gene: TRBJ2-3; CDR3aa: CASTPREAPSTDTQYF; CDR3nt: TGTGCCAGCACCCCGAGGGAGGCCCCGAGCACAGATACGCAGTATTTT
v_gene: TRBV13; d_gene: TRBD2; len: 17; abundance: NA; j_gene: TRBJ2-4; CDR3aa: CASSITSGGTGDNIQYF; CDR3nt: TGTGCCAGCAGCATAACTAGCGGGGGGACTGGGGATAACATTCAGTACTTC
v_gene: TRBV4-1; d_gene: NA; len: 14; abundance: NA; j_gene: TRBJ2-7; CDR3aa: CASSQVTGPYEQYF; CDR3nt: TGCGCCAGCAGCCAAGTCACAGGACCCTACGAGCAGTACTTC
v_gene: TRBV5-1; d_gene: NA; len: 14; abundance: NA; j_gene: TRBJ1-2; CDR3aa: CASSFRTTNYGYTF; CDR3nt: TGCGCCAGCAGCTTCAGGACTACTAACTATGGCTACACCTTC
v_gene: TRBV10-3; d_gene: NA; len: 11; abundance: NA; j_gene: TRBJ1-2; CDR3aa: CAIRREGGYTF; CDR3nt: TGTGCCATCAGACGGGAAGGGGGCTACACCTTC
v_gene: TRBV4-1; d_gene: NA; len: 13; abundance: NA; j_gene: TRBJ2-5; CDR3aa: CASSQDGEETQYF; CDR3nt: TGCGCCAGCAGCCAAGACGGAGAGGAGACCCAGTACTTC
v_gene: TRBV5-6; d_gene: NA; len: 15; abundance: NA; j_gene: TRBJ2-2; CDR3aa: CASSLPRGRTGELFF; CDR3nt: TGTGCCAGCAGCTTGCCCAGGGGTAGGACCGGGGAGCTGTTTTTT
v_gene: TRBV6-5; d_gene: TRBD1; len: 13; abundance: NA; j_gene: TRBJ2-7; CDR3aa: CASSLGQSYEQYF; CDR3nt: TGTGCCAGCAGTCTGGGACAGTCCTACGAGCAGTACTTC
v_gene: TRBV9; d_gene: TRBD1; len: 15; abundance: NA; j_gene: TRBJ1-4; CDR3aa: CASSPHRDRGEKLFF; CDR3nt: TGTGCCAGCAGCCCCCACCGGGACAGGGGTGAAAAACTGTTTTTT
v_gene: TRBV4-3; d_gene: TRBD1; len: 19; abundance: NA; j_gene: TRBJ2-2; CDR3aa: CASSQEFLAGGPNTGELFF; CDR3nt: TGCGCCAGCAGCCAAGAATTCCTCGCAGGGGGTCCGAACACCGGGGAGCTGTTTTTT
v_gene: TRBV7-9; d_gene: TRBD1; len: 14; abundance: NA; j_gene: TRBJ2-3; CDR3aa: CASSFTTGPDTQYF; CDR3nt: TGTGCCAGCAGCTTTACGACAGGGCCAGATACGCAGTATTTT
v_gene: TRBV11-2; d_gene: TRBD2; len: 16; abundance: NA; j_gene: TRBJ2-1; CDR3aa: CASSKSPGLVDSEQFF; CDR3nt: TGTGCCAGCAGCAAGTCTCCGGGACTAGTAGACTCTGAGCAGTTCTTC
v_gene: TRBV6-4; d_gene: NA; len: 13; abundance: NA; j_gene: TRBJ1-1; CDR3aa: CASSDRGQTEAFF; CDR3nt: TGTGCCAGCAGTGACCGAGGGCAAACTGAAGCTTTCTTT
v_gene: TRBV27; d_gene: TRBD2; len: 15; abundance: NA; j_gene: TRBJ2-7; CDR3aa: CASSLLAGGRGEQYF; CDR3nt: TGTGCCAGCAGTTTACTAGCGGGAGGAAGAGGGGAGCAGTACTTC
v_gene: TRBV6-5; d_gene: TRBD2; len: 14; abundance: NA; j_gene: TRBJ2-1; CDR3aa: CASSFPGTNEGQFF; CDR3nt: TGTGCCAGCAGCTTTCCCGGGACTAATGAAGGGCAGTTCTTC
v_gene: TRBV4-1; d_gene: NA; len: 14; abundance: once; j_gene: TRBJ1-1; CDR3aa: CASSLYERGTEAFF; CDR3nt: TGCGCCAGCAGCCTCTATGAGCGGGGCACTGAAGCTTTCTTT
v_gene: TRBV29-1; d_gene: TRBD1; len: 14; abundance: once; j_gene: TRBJ2-7; CDR3aa: CSVLADRASYEQYF; CDR3nt: TGCAGCGTTCTTGCGGACAGGGCCTCCTACGAGCAGTACTTC
v_gene: TRBV6-5; d_gene: NA; len: 14; abundance: NA; j_gene: TRBJ2-2; CDR3aa: CASSFLTETGELFF; CDR3nt: TGTGCCAGCAGTTTCCTAACAGAGACCGGGGAGCTGTTTTTT
v_gene: TRBV9; d_gene: TRBD1; len: 17; abundance: NA; j_gene: TRBJ2-3; CDR3aa: CASSAGTARRNTDTQYF; CDR3nt: TGTGCCAGCAGTGCCGGGACAGCTCGTCGGAACACAGATACGCAGTATTTT
v_gene: TRBV5-1; d_gene: NA; len: 15; abundance: NA; j_gene: TRBJ1-1; CDR3aa: CASSPRGNPTIEAFF; CDR3nt: TGCGCCAGCAGCCCCCGGGGGAACCCTACAATTGAAGCTTTCTTT
v_gene: TRBV6-5; d_gene: NA; len: 13; abundance: NA; j_gene: TRBJ1-1; CDR3aa: CASSPYEGTEAFF; CDR3nt: TGTGCCAGCAGTCCCTATGAGGGCACTGAAGCTTTCTTT
v_gene: TRBV5-1; d_gene: TRBD1; len: 14; abundance: NA; j_gene: TRBJ1-3; CDR3aa: CASSGTGVGNTIYF; CDR3nt: TGCGCCAGCAGCGGAACAGGGGTTGGAAACACCATATATTTT
v_gene: TRBV5-4; d_gene: TRBD1; len: 17; abundance: NA; j_gene: TRBJ2-3; CDR3aa: CASSDGQGAGWTDTQYF; CDR3nt: TGTGCCAGCAGCGACGGACAGGGGGCCGGTTGGACAGATACGCAGTATTTT
v_gene: TRBV27; d_gene: NA; len: 18; abundance: NA; j_gene: TRBJ2-1; CDR3aa: CASSPLTRDTEAYNEQFF; CDR3nt: TGTGCCAGCAGTCCGTTAACCCGGGACACCGAAGCTTACAATGAGCAGTTCTTC
v_gene: TRBV27; d_gene: TRBD1; len: 15; abundance: NA; j_gene: TRBJ1-1; CDR3aa: CASSSPGQGGTEAFF; CDR3nt: TGTGCCAGCAGTTCACCGGGACAGGGGGGCACTGAAGCTTTCTTT
v_gene: TRBV4-1; d_gene: NA; len: 14; abundance: NA; j_gene: TRBJ2-7; CDR3aa: CASSQDGTTYEQYF; CDR3nt: TGCGCCAGCAGCCAAGATGGCACCACCTACGAGCAGTACTTC
v_gene: TRBV27; d_gene: TRBD1; len: 14; abundance: NA; j_gene: TRBJ1-1; CDR3aa: CASSSRTGRLEAFF; CDR3nt: TGTGCCAGCAGTTCCCGGACAGGGCGGTTGGAAGCTTTCTTT
v_gene: TRBV4-1; d_gene: NA; len: 15; abundance: NA; j_gene: TRBJ2-7; CDR3aa: CASSPGGAGTYEQYF; CDR3nt: TGCGCCAGCAGCCCCGGGGGAGCGGGTACCTACGAGCAGTACTTC
v_gene: TRBV7-9; d_gene: NA; len: 13; abundance: NA; j_gene: TRBJ2-7; CDR3aa: CASSLKGAYEQYF; CDR3nt: TGTGCCAGCAGCTTAAAGGGGGCCTACGAGCAGTACTTC
v_gene: TRBV27; d_gene: TRBD2; len: 16; abundance: once; j_gene: TRBJ2-3; CDR3aa: CASSLALAGGTDTQYF; CDR3nt: TGTGCCAGCAGTTTAGCTCTAGCGGGAGGCACAGATACGCAGTATTTT
v_gene: TRBV27; d_gene: TRBD2; len: 15; abundance: once; j_gene: TRBJ2-1; CDR3aa: CASSHSPGGSPAQFF; CDR3nt: TGTGCCAGCAGTCACTCCCCGGGAGGCTCACCCGCGCAGTTCTTC
v_gene: TRBV5-1; d_gene: NA; len: 16; abundance: NA; j_gene: TRBJ2-5; CDR3aa: CASSSLLRGFEETQYF; CDR3nt: TGCGCCAGCAGCTCCCTGTTAAGGGGATTCGAAGAGACCCAGTACTTC
v_gene: TRBV28; d_gene: TRBD2; len: 15; abundance: NA; j_gene: TRBJ2-7; CDR3aa: CASSFPGGPAYEQYF; CDR3nt: TGTGCCAGCAGTTTTCCGGGAGGGCCGGCGTACGAGCAGTACTTC
v_gene: TRBV27; d_gene: NA; len: 15; abundance: NA; j_gene: TRBJ1-2; CDR3aa: CASSFGVASYYGYTF; CDR3nt: TGTGCCAGCAGTTTTGGAGTTGCGAGCTACTATGGCTACACCTTC